Below are 19 T cell receptor beta chains sequenced from a single sample in a study of OX40 agonist ivuxolimab in advanced cancers. Libraries were prepared by immunoSEQ multiplex PCR; TCRdb keeps only in-frame clonotypes and omits some of them. Of around 69,000 clones in the sample, just over 85% were seen once. Material: CD4+ or CD8+ T cells sorted from blood, obtained in a trial of the OX40 agonist ivuxolimab. These receptors all stem from an adult with an advanced solid tumor such as melanoma, head and neck, liver or kidney cancer.

This clone was found a few times. The chain employs TRBV18 and TRBJ1-5; 7 nucleotides match TRBD1. Looked up from germline, CDR1 is KGHSH and CDR2 is LQKENI. V gave up 6 bases and J gave up 0 bases; unmatched junction bases: 14. This CDR3 comprises 18 residues. This CDR3 reads CASSLDRVKPFSNQPQHF. In DNA form, the CDR3 reads TGTGCCAGCTCCCTCGACAGGGTAAAACCATTTAGCAATCAGCCCCAGCATTTT.

The J gene is TRBJ2-5, the V gene TRBV28, with D tentatively TRBD2 (7 bases). Germline-derived CDR1 and CDR2 are MDHEN and SYDVKM. This CDR3 has 18 residues. V was trimmed by 7 bases and J by 0 bases, leaving 24 bases between them. The CDR3 spells CASTSTLPGGGHQETQYF. CDR3 DNA: TGTGCCAGCACCTCCACTCTCCCTGGCGGGGGCCACCAAGAGACCCAGTACTTC.

The sample holds a few counts of this clone. The chain is built from TRBV9 and TRBJ1-2; D call uncertain. The ends were cut back, 2 bases at V and 8 bases at J, with 10 bases in the middle. This CDR3 comprises 12 residues. The V gene's germline CDR1 is SGDLS and CDR2 YYNGEE. CDR3 loop: CASSVNGGGYTF. Written as DNA, the CDR3 is TGTGCCAGCAGCGTTAACGGAGGCGGCTACACCTTC.

This chain connects TRBV18 to TRBJ2-7; a weak D match, TRBD2 (5 bases). With 3 bases removed from V and 5 bases from J, the gap between germline ends came to 17 bases. In germline, CDR1 is KGHSH, CDR2 LQKENI. The CDR3 has 15 amino acids. DNA for the CDR3: TGTGCCAGCTCACCGATGGCTTTAGGGAGACACGAGCAGTACTTC. This encodes CASSPMALGRHEQYF.

This clone has only a few counts. V gene TRBV20-1 combines with J gene TRBJ1-1, with unresolved D. Germline lookup yields CDR1 DFQATT and CDR2 SNEGSKA (reference sequence). V was trimmed by 3 bases and J by 8 bases, leaving 10 bases between them. The length of the CDR3 is 11 residues. CDR3 DNA: TGCAGTGCTAGGAAAAGTAGGGAAGCTTTCTTT. The encoded protein is CSARKSREAFF.

This chain uses TRBV5-1 with TRBJ2-5; no reliable D call. The CDR3 spans 13 residues. CDR1 is SGHRS, CDR2 YFSETQ, per germline. Trimming cost V 4 bases and J 1 base, with 8 bases left between them. The CDR3 nucleotides are TGCGCCAGCAGCCCCTATGTCCAAGAGACCCAGTACTTC. Residues: CASSPYVQETQYF.

This clone was observed a single time. The rearrangement joins TRBV5-1 to TRBJ1-3, with D possibly TRBD1 on 6 matching bases. The ends were cut back, 4 bases at V and 2 bases at J, with 10 bases in the middle. Germline CDR1 and CDR2: SGHRS and YFSETQ. The CDR3 consists of 14 residues. The CDR3 loop is CASSVQGAGNTIYF. The CDR3 coding sequence is TGCGCCAGCAGCGTACAGGGAGCTGGAAACACCATATATTTT. Variable domain in full (rest from reference TRBV5-1 and TRBJ1-3): KAGVTQTPRYLIKTRGQQVTLSCSPISGHRSVSWYQQTPGQGLQFLFEYFSETQRNKGNFPGRFSGRQFSNSRSEMNVSTLELGDSALYLCASSVQGAGNTIYFGEGSWLTVV.

The chain uses TRBV30 and TRBJ2-3; 8 bases align to TRBD1. This CDR3 region has 14 residues. Germline V gene sequence: CDR1 GTSNPN, CDR2 SVGIG (reference sequence). The V and J ends lost 7 bases and 4 bases, in that order; junction bases with no gene match: 10. In nucleotides, the CDR3 is TGTGCCTCGGGGGACAGGTCGGGCGCAGATACGCAGTATTTT. It yields the protein CASGDRSGADTQYF.

The chain employs TRBV5-4 and TRBJ2-6, with 10 bases identical to TRBD1. The CDR3 runs to 17 residues. The germline gives CDR1 SGHNT, CDR2 YYREEE (reference sequence). The V gene end was trimmed by 4 bases and the J gene end by 2 bases; junction bases not matched to a gene: 6. The CDR3 reads CASSPTGGWTGANVLTF. Here the CDR3 DNA reads TGTGCCAGCAGCCCGACAGGGGGCTGGACTGGGGCCAACGTCCTGACTTTC. The whole variable domain, remainder taken from reference TRBV5-4 and TRBJ2-6, is ETGVTQSPTHLIKTRGQQVTLRCSSQSGHNTVSWYQQALGQGPQFIFQYYREEENGRGNFPPRFSGLQFPNYSSELNVNALELDDSALYLCASSPTGGWTGANVLTFGAGSRLTVL.

V gene TRBV5-8 combines with J gene TRBJ2-6; D not certain. The V gene's germline CDR1 is SGHTS and CDR2 YDEGEE. Deletions cut 4 bases from V and 0 bases from J, with 8 bases between. The CDR3 totals 15 residues. The CDR3 reads CASSPRVSGANVLTF. In DNA, the CDR3 is TGTGCCAGCAGCCCCCGGGTCTCTGGGGCCAACGTCCTGACTTTC.

J is TRBJ2-1 and V is TRBV11-3; 8 bases line up with TRBD1. Germline V CDR1 and CDR2: SGHNT, YENEEA. The CDR3 is made up of 17 amino acids. The trim removed 5 bases at V and 8 bases at J, leaving 17 bases unmatched. The CDR3 nucleotides read TGTGCCAGCAGCCCAGAGGGAGGCAGGGGGCGTGTCCATGAGCAGTTCTTC. Amino acids: CASSPEGGRGRVHEQFF.

V usage is TRBV2 and J usage is TRBJ2-1; 11 positions agree with TRBD2. The CDR3 contains 13 residues. Trimming cost V 4 bases and J 9 bases; bases outside gene matches: 2. CDR1 is SNHLY and CDR2 is FYNNEI in the germline V gene. CDR3 nucleotides: TGTGCCAGCAGTGGCGGACTAGCGGGTGAGCAGTTCTTC. This gives the protein CASSGGLAGEQFF.

This clone was seen a handful of times. The DNA for the CDR3 is TGTGCCAGCCGCTATCTGAACACTGAAGCTTTCTTT. Protein: CASRYLNTEAFF. This chain connects TRBV6-1 to TRBJ1-1; D ambiguous. The CDR3 extends over 12 amino acids. Per the germline V gene, CDR1 is MNHNS and CDR2 is SASEGT. The germline V and J ends were trimmed by 8 bases and 0 bases, with 7 bases remaining between them.

The chain links TRBV29-1 to TRBJ1-2; D is unclear. Trimming removed 0 bases at V and 3 bases at J, with 11 bases between. Germline loops: CDR1 SQVTM, CDR2 ANQGSEA. This CDR3 contains 14 residues. CDR3 in amino acids: CSVEDAMGHYGYTF. In DNA, the CDR3 is TGCAGCGTTGAAGACGCAATGGGCCACTATGGCTACACCTTC.

This clone showed up many times. This chain connects TRBV4-1 to TRBJ1-5; D is unresolved. The CDR3 runs 14 residues. Trimming took 4 bases from V and 5 from J, leaving 12 bases between them. CDR1 and CDR2 (germline): MGHRA, YSYEKL. CDR3 in amino acids: CASSPRGRDQPQHF. CDR3 nucleotides: TGCGCCAGCAGCCCGCGTGGGAGAGATCAGCCCCAGCATTTT.

V usage is TRBV30 and J usage is TRBJ1-1; TRBD1 aligns across 8 bases. The germline gives CDR1 GTSNPN, CDR2 SVGIG (reference sequence). CDR3 length equals 13 residues. Germline trimming cut 5 bases from V and 4 bases from J; bases unmatched to any gene: 6. CDR3 sequence (DNA): TGTGCCTGGGGACAGGGAGAAAGCACTGAAGCTTTCTTT. Amino acid sequence: CAWGQGESTEAFF.

This chain links TRBV2 with TRBJ1-1; D remains ambiguous. This CDR3 region has 14 residues. Germline CDR1 is SNHLY and CDR2 is FYNNEI. V lost 6 bases and J lost 4, with 15 bases in between. The DNA for the CDR3 is TGTGCCAGCAGCGCCGCGTTGGGTGGCACTGAAGCTTTCTTT. Translated, it gives CASSAALGGTEAFF.

The chain couples TRBV11-3 to TRBJ2-5; a possible D gene is TRBD2 (6 bases). The V gene lost 1 base and the J gene lost 5 bases, with 14 bases spanning the gap. Germline CDR1 reads SGHNT; CDR2 reads YENEEA. There are 15 residues in the CDR3. CDR3 region: CASSLGGTSTETQYF. In DNA, the CDR3 is TGTGCCAGCAGCTTAGGGGGGACTTCCACGGAGACCCAGTACTTC.

V usage is TRBV5-4 and J usage is TRBJ2-5; the D is unclear. The CDR3 totals 15 residues. V was trimmed by 3 bases and J by 1 base, leaving 13 bases between them. The V gene's germline CDR1 is SGHNT and CDR2 YYREEE (reference sequence). CDR3 DNA sequence: TGTGCCAGCAGCTCCGGGTTTTCCGTCCAAGAGACCCAGTACTTC. Its translation: CASSSGFSVQETQYF.